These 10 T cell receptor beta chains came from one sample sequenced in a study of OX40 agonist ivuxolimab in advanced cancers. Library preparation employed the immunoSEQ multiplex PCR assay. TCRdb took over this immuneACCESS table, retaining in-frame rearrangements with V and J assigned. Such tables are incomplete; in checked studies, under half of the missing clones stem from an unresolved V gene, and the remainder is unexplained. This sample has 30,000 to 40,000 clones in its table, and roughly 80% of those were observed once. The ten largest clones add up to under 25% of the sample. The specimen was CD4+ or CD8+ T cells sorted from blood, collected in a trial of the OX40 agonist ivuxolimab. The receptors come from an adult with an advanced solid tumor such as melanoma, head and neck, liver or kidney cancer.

The CDR3 DNA follows: TGTGCCAGCAGTTTATCATCCCTGCGTCATAGCACAGATACGCAGTATTTT. It translates to CASSLSSLRHSTDTQYF. V is TRBV27 and J is TRBJ2-3; no reliable D call. The V gene lost 0 bases and the J gene lost 0 bases, with 13 bases spanning the gap. This CDR3 has 17 amino acids. In germline, CDR1 is MNHEY, CDR2 SMNVEV (reference sequence).

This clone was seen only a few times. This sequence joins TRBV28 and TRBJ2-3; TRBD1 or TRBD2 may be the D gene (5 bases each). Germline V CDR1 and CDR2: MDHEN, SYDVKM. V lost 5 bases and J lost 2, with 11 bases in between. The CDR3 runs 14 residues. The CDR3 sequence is CASSPGTITDTQYF. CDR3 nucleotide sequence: TGTGCCAGCAGTCCCGGGACGATCACAGATACGCAGTATTTT.

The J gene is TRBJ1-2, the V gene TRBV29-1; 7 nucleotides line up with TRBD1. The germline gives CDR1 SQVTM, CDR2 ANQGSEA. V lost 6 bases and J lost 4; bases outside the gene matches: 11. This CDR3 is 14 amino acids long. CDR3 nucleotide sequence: TGCAGCGTGGAGACGACAGGGAAGGGCTATGGCTACACCTTC. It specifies CSVETTGKGYGYTF.

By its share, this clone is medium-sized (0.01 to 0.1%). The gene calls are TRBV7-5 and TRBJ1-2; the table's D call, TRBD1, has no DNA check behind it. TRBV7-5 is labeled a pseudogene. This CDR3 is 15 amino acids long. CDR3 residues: CVRSSTAGTNYGYTF. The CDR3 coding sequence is TGTGTCAGAAGCTCCACTGCCGGGACAAACTATGGCTACACCTTC.

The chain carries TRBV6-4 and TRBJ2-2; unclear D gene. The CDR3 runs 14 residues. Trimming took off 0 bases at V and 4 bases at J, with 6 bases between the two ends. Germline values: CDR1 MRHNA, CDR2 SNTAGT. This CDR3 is CASSDSEFTGELFF. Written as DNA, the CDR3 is TGTGCCAGCAGTGACTCCGAATTCACCGGGGAGCTGTTTTTT.

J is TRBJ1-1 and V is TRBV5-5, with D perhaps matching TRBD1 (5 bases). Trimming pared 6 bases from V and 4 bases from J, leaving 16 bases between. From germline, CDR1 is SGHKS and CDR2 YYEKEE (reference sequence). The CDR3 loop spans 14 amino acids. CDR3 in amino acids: CASINMGESTEAFF. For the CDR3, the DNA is TGTGCCAGCATTAACATGGGGGAGAGCACTGAAGCTTTCTTT.

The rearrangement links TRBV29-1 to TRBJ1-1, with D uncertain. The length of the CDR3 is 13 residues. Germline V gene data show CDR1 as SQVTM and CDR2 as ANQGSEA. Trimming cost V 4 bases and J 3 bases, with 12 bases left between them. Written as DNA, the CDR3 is TGCAGCGTTGCGCAAGGAGCTTACACTGAAGCTTTCTTT. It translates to CSVAQGAYTEAFF.

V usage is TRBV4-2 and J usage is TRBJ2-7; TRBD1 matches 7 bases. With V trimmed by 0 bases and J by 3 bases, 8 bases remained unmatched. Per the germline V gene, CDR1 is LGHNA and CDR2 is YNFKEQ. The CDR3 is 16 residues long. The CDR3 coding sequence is TGTGCCAGCAGCCAAGAGACAGGGACGGGAAACTACGAGCAGTACTTC. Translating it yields CASSQETGTGNYEQYF.

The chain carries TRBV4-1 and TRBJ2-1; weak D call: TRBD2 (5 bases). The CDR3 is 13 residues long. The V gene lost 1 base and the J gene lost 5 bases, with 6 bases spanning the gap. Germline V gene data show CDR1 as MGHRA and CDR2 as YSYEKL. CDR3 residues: CASSQVGNNEQFF. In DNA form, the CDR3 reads TGCGCCAGCAGCCAAGTCGGGAACAATGAGCAGTTCTTC.

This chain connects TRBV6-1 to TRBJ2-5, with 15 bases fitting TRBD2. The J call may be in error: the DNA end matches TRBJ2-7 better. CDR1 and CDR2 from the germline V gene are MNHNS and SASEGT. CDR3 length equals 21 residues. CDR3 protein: CASSELYPRTSGRGSSYEQYF. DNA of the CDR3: TGTGCCAGCAGTGAATTGTACCCTCGGACTAGCGGGAGGGGGAGCTCCTACGAGCAGTACTTC.